This entry is about one T cell receptor beta chain. Repertoires were generated with immunoSEQ multiplex PCR, while TCRdb's copy carries only in-frame clones and drops some. The table has about 320,000 clones, 89% seen once. This record belongs to a study of blood T cell repertoires in COVID-19. Study as a whole: The origin of the acute and convalescent COVID-19 samples was the United States, Italy and Spain.

The germline V gene has CDR1 MGHRA and CDR2 YSYEKL. Trimming cost V 4 bases and J 4 bases, with 22 bases left between them. The length of the CDR3 is 17 residues. Sequencing input: peripheral blood. The chain recombines TRBV4-1 with TRBJ1-2; D is possibly TRBD1 (5 bases). This TCR was sampled from a woman younger than 45 with COVID-19, enrolled during active disease. The CDR3 here is CASSPPHQTVRTYGYTF. For the CDR3, the DNA is TGCGCCAGCAGCCCGCCACACCAGACAGTTCGGACCTATGGCTACACCTTC.